This is a list of T cell receptor beta chains from one sample in a study of T cells expressing NK-cell markers. TCRdb reprocessed the 5' RACE reads, with one entry per CDR3 protein and no DNA. This sample's clone table lists about 450,000 distinct CDR3 sequences. Sequenced: blood T cells: a sorted CD56 or NKG2C T cell subset, CD4+ or CD8+ T cells, or bulk PBMC T cells (not recorded which). These receptors were taken from a woman aged 18 to 75 in good health. Both conserved end residues are part of each CDR3. Each record gives: J gene, V gene, CDR3 protein.

TRBJ2-7	TRBV29-1	CSVWDRNSYEQYF
TRBJ2-2	TRBV6-5	CASSYSLAGDTGELFF
TRBJ1-1	TRBV6-1	CASSGPRGNTEAFF
TRBJ2-5	TRBV20-1	CSASSPGGRETQYF
TRBJ1-6	TRBV30	CAWSAGRVSPLHF
TRBJ2-1	TRBV12-1	CASSSMDWRRNEQFF
TRBJ2-5	TRBV12-3/TRBV12-4	CASRSRLTVGGETQYF
TRBJ2-5	TRBV5-4	CASSLAGGPLETQYF
TRBJ2-1	TRBV6-5	CASSYSILAGGMENEQFF
TRBJ2-2	TRBV25-1	CASSPSADTGELFF
TRBJ1-1	TRBV5-1	CASGRDTMNTEAFF
TRBJ2-5	TRBV7-7	CASSLLAEGWVEETQYF
TRBJ2-7	TRBV27	CASSFSQVGTHEQYF
TRBJ2-1	TRBV29-1	CSVESGPWEQFF
TRBJ2-7	TRBV12-3/TRBV12-4	CASSPASGVGYEQYF
TRBJ2-2	TRBV4-3	CASSHTVLSTGELFF
TRBJ2-7	TRBV5-4	CASRGLAGENYEQYF
TRBJ2-6	TRBV2	CASLREISGANVLTF
TRBJ2-2	TRBV19	CASSIVASTRTGELFF
TRBJ2-1	TRBV5-1	CASGLLAGGGHNEQFF
TRBJ2-2	TRBV20-1	CSAREGGADGELFF
TRBJ2-1	TRBV20-1	CSANEGGVASDEQFF
TRBJ1-3	TRBV6-1	CASSEDAFSGNTIYF
TRBJ2-2	TRBV6-1	CASTDLRGGNTGELFF
TRBJ2-7	TRBV20-1	CSARRGSYEQYF
TRBJ1-1	TRBV29-1	CSVDAENMNTEAFF
TRBJ1-1	TRBV7-3	CASSFARHTEAFF
TRBJ2-6	TRBV29-1	CSVPRDTRGPSGANVLTF
TRBJ2-3	TRBV29-1	CSVAGTLTLGTDTQYF
TRBJ2-7	TRBV7-2	CASSLRGGNEQYF
TRBJ2-3	TRBV3-1	CASSRSPSVVTDTQYF
TRBJ2-7	TRBV11-1	CASSLARVPTYEQYF
TRBJ1-1	TRBV6-2/TRBV6-3	CASSYGRRNAEAFF
TRBJ2-7	TRBV29-1	CSVDSLGASGTYEQYF
TRBJ1-4	TRBV4-2	CASSQDRLIPGKLFF
TRBJ2-1	TRBV15	CATSVAGREQFF
TRBJ2-7	TRBV20-1	CSATGEYEQYF
TRBJ2-2	TRBV11-2	CASSLGHRNTGELFF
TRBJ2-5	TRBV6-5	CASSYSGGSETQYF
TRBJ2-3	TRBV30	CAWSSQGAKTDTQYF
TRBJ2-1	TRBV19	CASFPGLSSYNEQFF
TRBJ2-3	TRBV5-1	CASSQTTGGPDTQYF
TRBJ2-3	TRBV15	CATSSPGVTTDTQYF
TRBJ2-7	TRBV9	CASSVGVGYEQYF
TRBJ2-3	TRBV7-3	CASSLVSTDTQYF
TRBJ2-1	TRBV10-3	CAISESSLPTNNEQFF
TRBJ2-2	TRBV7-9	CASSLAGPVTGELFF
TRBJ1-6	TRBV10-2	CASIRTGTDSPLHF
TRBJ1-5	TRBV12-3/TRBV12-4	CASTLVGGSQPQHF
TRBJ1-3	TRBV7-9	CASRRQGAGNTIYF
TRBJ2-5	TRBV20-1	CSARTGKETQYF
TRBJ2-5	TRBV18	CASSPYTGETQYF
TRBJ2-3	TRBV29-1	CSGATGASTDTQYF
TRBJ1-1	TRBV3-1	CASSQEVEQVNTEAFF